The clone carrying this TCR beta chain was recorded once. The antigen is undetermined. TCRdb's table, derived via immunoSEQ multiplex PCR, lists solely in-frame clones and lacks some. The sample consists of some 120,000 clones, roughly 88% of them appearing once. This record belongs to a study of T cell responses to AZD1222 COVID-19 vaccine. Study background: Combined were second doses at about 4 or about 12 weeks. Study-wide findings and caveats: Seropositive status at baseline applied to only 6 or 7 AZD1222 recipients. Donor demographics were predominantly white British with a female majority; clonal diversity may be underestimated. Unmutated variant regions reportedly attract nearly half of all spike-specific TCRs.

Germline V gene lookup returns CDR1 SGHNT and CDR2 YENEEA. The CDR3 totals 16 residues. V was clipped by 3 bases and J by 0 bases; unmatched bases: 5. The receptor was derived from an adult in good health. The gene calls are TRBV11-3 and TRBJ2-7, with TRBD2 matching 10 bases. This sample comprised peripheral blood, obtained on day 0 of AZD1222 vaccination. This CDR3 is CASSFRTSGSSYEQYF. CDR3 coding DNA: TGTGCCAGCAGCTTCAGGACTAGCGGAAGCTCCTACGAGCAGTACTTC.